This T cell receptor beta chain was found in a study of Graves' ophthalmopathy and Graves' hyperthyroidism. The overall study: Sampling took place at initial diagnosis, with peripheral blood obtained before any treatment.

The sequenced template was RNA, covering the TCR beta CDR3 region. Amplification began with first-round RT-PCR using HTBI primers, then second-round multiplex PCR was performed. TCRdb independently ran MiXCR on the multiplex PCR reads; one entry per CDR3 protein. The profile shows over 150,000 distinct CDR3 sequences, 37% of them singletons. Lactation, pregnancy, uncontrolled infections and other autoimmune diseases were all grounds for excluding patients. Regarding the study as a whole: The model predicted progression of ophthalmopathy with a sensitivity of more than 60%, and its specificity was around 72%.

On this clonotype: Its antigen is still unknown.

The sample taken for sequencing was peripheral blood. This TCR was sampled from a woman between 40 and 55 years old with Graves' ophthalmopathy.

The CDR3 region has the DNA TGTGCCAGCAGCCCGGGTCCGGGGCGTGAGCAGTACTTC. It is translated as CASSPGPGREQYF. The chain couples TRBV7-6 to TRBJ2-7; D possibly uses TRBD1 or TRBD2 (5 bases each). From germline, CDR1 is SGHVS and CDR2 FNYEAQ. CDR3 size: 13 residues. V dropped 5 bases and J dropped 7 bases, with 15 bases sitting between them.